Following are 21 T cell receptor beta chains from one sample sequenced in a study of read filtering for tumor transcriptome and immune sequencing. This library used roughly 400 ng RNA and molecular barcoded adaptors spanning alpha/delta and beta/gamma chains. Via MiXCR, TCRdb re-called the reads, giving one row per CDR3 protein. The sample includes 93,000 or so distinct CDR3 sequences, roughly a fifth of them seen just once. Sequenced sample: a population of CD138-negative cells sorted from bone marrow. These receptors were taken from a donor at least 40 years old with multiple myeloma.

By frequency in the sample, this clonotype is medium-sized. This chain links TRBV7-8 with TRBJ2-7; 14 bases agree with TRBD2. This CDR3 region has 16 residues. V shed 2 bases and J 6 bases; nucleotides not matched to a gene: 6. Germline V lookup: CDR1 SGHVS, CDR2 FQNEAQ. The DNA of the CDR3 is TGTGCCAGCAGCTTATGGACTAGCGGGGGGCAGAGCGAGCAGTACTTC. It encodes CASSLWTSGGQSEQYF.

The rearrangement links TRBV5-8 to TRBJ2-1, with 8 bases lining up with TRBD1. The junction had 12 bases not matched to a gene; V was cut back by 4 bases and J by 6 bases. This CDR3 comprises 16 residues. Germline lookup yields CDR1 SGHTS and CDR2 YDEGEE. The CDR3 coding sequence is TGTGCCAGCAGCCCACCCGACAGGGGAGGTCGCAATGAGCAGTTCTTC. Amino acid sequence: CASSPPDRGGRNEQFF.

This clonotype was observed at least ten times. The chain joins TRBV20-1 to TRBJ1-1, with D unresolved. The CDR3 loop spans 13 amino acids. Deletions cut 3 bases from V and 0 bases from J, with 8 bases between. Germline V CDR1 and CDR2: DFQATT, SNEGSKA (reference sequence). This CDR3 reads CSASSPMNTEAFF. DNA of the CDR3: TGCAGTGCTAGCAGTCCTATGAACACTGAAGCTTTCTTT.

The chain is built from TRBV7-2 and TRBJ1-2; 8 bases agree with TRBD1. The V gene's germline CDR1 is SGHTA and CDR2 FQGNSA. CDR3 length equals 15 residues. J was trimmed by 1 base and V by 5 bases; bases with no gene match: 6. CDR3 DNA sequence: TGTGCCAGCAGCGTAGGGACAGGCCGTAACTATGGCTACACCTTC. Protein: CASSVGTGRNYGYTF.

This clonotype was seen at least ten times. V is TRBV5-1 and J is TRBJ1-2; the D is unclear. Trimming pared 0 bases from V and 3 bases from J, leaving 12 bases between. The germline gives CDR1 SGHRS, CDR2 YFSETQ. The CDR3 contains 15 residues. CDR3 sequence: CASSLAGSRDYGYTF. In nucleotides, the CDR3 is TGCGCCAGCAGCTTGGCGGGGTCCCGGGACTATGGCTACACCTTC. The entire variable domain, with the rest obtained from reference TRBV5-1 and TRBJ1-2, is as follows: KAGVTQTPRYLIKTRGQQVTLSCSPISGHRSVSWYQQTPGQGLQFLFEYFSETQRNKGNFPGRFSGRQFSNSRSEMNVSTLELGDSALYLCASSLAGSRDYGYTFGSGTRLTVV.

This CDR3 reads CASHPTGLFITNEKLFF. Written as DNA, the CDR3 is TGCGCCAGCCACCCTACTGGGCTCTTCATAACTAATGAAAAACTGTTTTTT. V and J are TRBV5-1 and TRBJ1-4; D is unclear. Trimming shortened V by 7 bases and J by 1 base, and 20 bases separated the two germline ends. The CDR3 totals 17 residues. Per the germline V gene, CDR1 is SGHRS and CDR2 is YFSETQ.

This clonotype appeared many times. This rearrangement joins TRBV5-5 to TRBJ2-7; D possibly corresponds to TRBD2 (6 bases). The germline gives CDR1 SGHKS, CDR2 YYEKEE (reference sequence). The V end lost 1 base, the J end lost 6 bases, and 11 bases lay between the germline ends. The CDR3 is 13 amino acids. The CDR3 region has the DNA TGTGCCAGCAGCTTGTATGTAGCGGCCGAGCAGTACTTC. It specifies CASSLYVAAEQYF.

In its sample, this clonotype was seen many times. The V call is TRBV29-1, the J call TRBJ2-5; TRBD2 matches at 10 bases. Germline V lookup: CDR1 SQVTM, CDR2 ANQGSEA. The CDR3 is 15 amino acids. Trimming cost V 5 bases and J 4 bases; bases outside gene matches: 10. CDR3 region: CSVRASGGRGETQYF. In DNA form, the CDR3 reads TGCAGCGTTCGGGCTAGCGGGGGCCGGGGAGAGACCCAGTACTTC. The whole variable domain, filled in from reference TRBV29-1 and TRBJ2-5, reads SAVISQKPSRDICQRGTSLTIQCQVDSQVTMMFWYRQQPGQSLTLIATANQGSEATYESGFVIDKFPISRPNLTFSTLTVSNMSPEDSSIYLCSVRASGGRGETQYFGPGTRLLVL.

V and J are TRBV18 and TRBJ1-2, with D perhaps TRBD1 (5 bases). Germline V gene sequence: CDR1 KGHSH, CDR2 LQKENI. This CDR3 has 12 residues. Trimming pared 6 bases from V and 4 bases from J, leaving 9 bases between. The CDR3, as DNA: TGTGCCAGCTCCCGGGACCGCTATGGCTACACCTTC. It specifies CASSRDRYGYTF.

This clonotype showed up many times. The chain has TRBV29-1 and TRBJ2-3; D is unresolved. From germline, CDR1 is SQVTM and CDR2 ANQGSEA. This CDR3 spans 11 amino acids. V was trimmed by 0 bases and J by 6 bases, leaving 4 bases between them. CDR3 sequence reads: CSVEDRDTQYF. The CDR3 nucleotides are TGCAGCGTTGAAGATCGGGATACGCAGTATTTT.

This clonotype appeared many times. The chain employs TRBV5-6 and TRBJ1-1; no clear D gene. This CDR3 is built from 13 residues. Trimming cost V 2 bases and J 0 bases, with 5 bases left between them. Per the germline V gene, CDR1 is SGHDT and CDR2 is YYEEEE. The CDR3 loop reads CASSFGMNTEAFF. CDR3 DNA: TGTGCCAGCAGCTTCGGGATGAACACTGAAGCTTTCTTT.

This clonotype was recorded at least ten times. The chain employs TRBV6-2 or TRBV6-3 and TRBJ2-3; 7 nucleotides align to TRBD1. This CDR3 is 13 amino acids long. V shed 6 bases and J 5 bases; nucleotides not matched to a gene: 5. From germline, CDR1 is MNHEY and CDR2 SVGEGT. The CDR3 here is CASSRQGVDTQYF. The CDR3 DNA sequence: TGTGCCAGCAGCCGACAGGGCGTAGATACGCAGTATTTT.

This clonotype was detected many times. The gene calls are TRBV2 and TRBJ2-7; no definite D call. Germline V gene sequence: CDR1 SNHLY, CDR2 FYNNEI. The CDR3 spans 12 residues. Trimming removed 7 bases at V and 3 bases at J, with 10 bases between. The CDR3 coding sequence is TGTGCCAGCAAAAGGGATGGCTACGAGCAGTACTTC. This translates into CASKRDGYEQYF.

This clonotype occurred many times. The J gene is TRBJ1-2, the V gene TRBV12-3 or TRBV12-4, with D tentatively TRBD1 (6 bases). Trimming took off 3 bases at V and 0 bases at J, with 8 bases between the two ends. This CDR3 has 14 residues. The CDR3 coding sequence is TGTGCCAGCAGTTTGTCAGGGGCTAACTATGGCTACACCTTC. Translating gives CASSLSGANYGYTF.

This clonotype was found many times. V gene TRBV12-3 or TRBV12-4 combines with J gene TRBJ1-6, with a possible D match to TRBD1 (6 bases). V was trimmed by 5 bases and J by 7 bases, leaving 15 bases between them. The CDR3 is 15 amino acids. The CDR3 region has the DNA TGTGCCAGCAGTCCACGGGAGGGGGTGAATTCACCCCTCCACTTT. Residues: CASSPREGVNSPLHF.

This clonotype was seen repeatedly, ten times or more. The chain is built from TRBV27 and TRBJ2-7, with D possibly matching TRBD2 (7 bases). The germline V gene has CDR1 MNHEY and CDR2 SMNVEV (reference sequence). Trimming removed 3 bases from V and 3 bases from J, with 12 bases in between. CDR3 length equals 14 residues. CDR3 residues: CASSFAGANYEQYF. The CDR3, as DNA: TGTGCCAGCAGTTTCGCGGGGGCAAACTACGAGCAGTACTTC.

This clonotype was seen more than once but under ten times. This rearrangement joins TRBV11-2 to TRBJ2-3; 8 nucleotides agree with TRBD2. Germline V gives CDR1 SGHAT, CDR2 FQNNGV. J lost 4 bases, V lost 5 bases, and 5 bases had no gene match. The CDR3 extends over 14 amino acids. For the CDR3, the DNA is TGTGCCAGCAGCCCAGCGGGGGTGGCAGATACGCAGTATTTT. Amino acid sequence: CASSPAGVADTQYF.

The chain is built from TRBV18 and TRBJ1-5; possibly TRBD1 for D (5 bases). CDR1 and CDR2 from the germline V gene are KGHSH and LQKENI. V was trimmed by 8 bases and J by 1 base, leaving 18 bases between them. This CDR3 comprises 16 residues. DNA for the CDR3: TGTGCCAGCCCTCCCGGGAGGGGAGGGAGCAATCAGCCCCAGCATTTT. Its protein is CASPPGRGGSNQPQHF.

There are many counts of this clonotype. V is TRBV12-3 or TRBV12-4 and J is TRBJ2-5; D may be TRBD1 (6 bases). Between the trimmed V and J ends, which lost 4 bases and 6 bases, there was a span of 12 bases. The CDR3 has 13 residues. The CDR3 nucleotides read TGTGCCAGCAGTTCACAGGGTAGGAAGACCCAGTACTTC. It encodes CASSSQGRKTQYF.

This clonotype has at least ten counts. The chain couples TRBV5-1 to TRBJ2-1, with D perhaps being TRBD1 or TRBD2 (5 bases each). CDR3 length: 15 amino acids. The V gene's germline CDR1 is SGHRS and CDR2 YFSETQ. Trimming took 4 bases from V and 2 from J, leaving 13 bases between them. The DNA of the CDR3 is TGCGCCAGCAGCCCGCCGGGACGGACCTACAATGAGCAGTTCTTC. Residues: CASSPPGRTYNEQFF. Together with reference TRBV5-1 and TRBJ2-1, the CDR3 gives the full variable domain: KAGVTQTPRYLIKTRGQQVTLSCSPISGHRSVSWYQQTPGQGLQFLFEYFSETQRNKGNFPGRFSGRQFSNSRSEMNVSTLELGDSALYLCASSPPGRTYNEQFFGPGTRLTVL.

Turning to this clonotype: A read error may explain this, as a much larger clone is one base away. CDR3 nucleotide sequence: TGCGCCAGCAGCGTGGCCAGCATGAACACTGTAGCTTTCTTT. Translated, it gives CASSVASMNTVAFF. This chain connects TRBV5-1 to TRBJ1-1; D not certain. This CDR3 region has 14 residues. Germline CDR1 reads SGHRS; CDR2 reads YFSETQ.